The rows below give T cell receptor beta chains drawn from one sample of a study of regulatory T cells in long-lasting Graves disease. TCRdb re-called the multiplex PCR reads through MiXCR, storing one row per CDR3 protein. This table has 390,000 or so distinct CDR3 sequences, approximately 23% appearing once. This specimen was peripheral blood mononuclear cells (PBMCs), taken when the disease was refractory, from a patient treated with antithyroid drugs. The receptor source for this set is a woman aged 35 to 49 with Graves disease. Each CDR3 is given with its conserved first and last residue. D genes are given only for firm matches. Not every row has a clone size; where given, it reads once, few, many or a size class.

>TRBV27|-|-|TRBJ2-3
TGTGCCAGCAGTTTAAACGGGGCCCATACGCAGTATTTT
CASSLNGAHTQYF
>TRBV7-9|-|-|TRBJ2-7
TGTGCCAGCAGCTTAGAAAGGTTTCCAGTTATTAACCACGAGCAGTACTTC
CASSLERFPVINHEQYF
>TRBV7-8|-|-|TRBJ2-6
TGTGCCAGCAGCTTAGCTCGCCCAGGTGGGTCTGGGGCCAACGTCCTGACTTTC
CASSLARPGGSGANVLTF
>TRBV6-5|many|-|TRBJ2-2
TGTGCCAGCAGTTACTCAACAGACACCGGGGAGCTGTTTTTT
CASSYSTDTGELFF
>TRBV12-3/TRBV12-4|many|TRBD1|TRBJ2-7
TGTGCCAGCTCAAAATCCTGGGACAGGACATACGAGCAGTACTTC
CASSKSWDRTYEQYF
>TRBV7-2|many|-|TRBJ1-2
TGTGCCAGCAGCTTAGTCTCACGTGGGAGTTTTCGGTATGGCTACACCTTC
CASSLVSRGSFRYGYTF
>TRBV24-1|-|-|TRBJ2-5
TGTGCCACCAGTGGCAGGGCGGCTGGGGAGACCCAGTACTTC
CATSGRAAGETQYF
>TRBV12-3/TRBV12-4|-|-|TRBJ2-4
TGTGCCAGCAGTCCCCGGGACTCTGCCAAAAACATTCAGTACTTC
CASSPRDSAKNIQYF
>TRBV28|-|-|TRBJ1-5
TGTGTCAGCAGTTCCAGAAATCAGCCCCAGCATTTT
CVSSSRNQPQHF
>TRBV20-1|many|-|TRBJ1-4
TGCAGTGCTAGTCATGTCGGTAACGAAAAACTGTTTTTT
CSASHVGNEKLFF
>TRBV19|-|-|TRBJ2-4
TGTGCCATAAGCGGGCGCGAGGAAAACATTCAGTACTTC
CAISGREENIQYF
>TRBV25-1|-|-|TRBJ2-5
TGTGCCAGCAGTGAAAAAGGGGGTTGGGGAGAGGCCCAGTACTTC
CASSEKGGWGEAQYF
>TRBV30|-|-|TRBJ2-1
TGTGCCTTAATTAACTACAATGAGCAGTTCTTC
CALINYNEQFF
>TRBV28|many|-|TRBJ1-1
TGTGCCAGTTTCCCCCACGGGAACACTGAAGCTTTCTTT
CASFPHGNTEAFF
>TRBV7-9|-|TRBD1|TRBJ2-7
TGTGCCAGCAGCCCCGACAGGGAACCCTCCTACGAGCAGTACTTC
CASSPDREPSYEQYF
>TRBV5-6|-|-|TRBJ1-1
TGTGCCAGCAGCTCCCGAGAGAGGGACTTGAGGCGAGCTTTCTTT
CASSSRERDLRRAFF
>TRBV24-1|many|-|TRBJ2-7
TGTGCCACCAGTGACGGGACGGTACCTTCCTACGAGCAGTACTTC
CATSDGTVPSYEQYF
>TRBV5-1|once|-|TRBJ2-2
TGCGCCAGCTTCAATTGGGCGGGAACCATCGGGGAGCTGTTTTTT
CASFNWAGTIGELFF
>TRBV12-3/TRBV12-4|-|-|TRBJ1-1
TGTGCCAGCAGTTTCCCATCCAGAGGGACTGAAGCTTTCTTT
CASSFPSRGTEAFF
>TRBV28|many|TRBD1|TRBJ1-5
TGTGCCAGCAGTTTCTTGACAGGGATTAATCAGCCCCAGCATTTT
CASSFLTGINQPQHF
>TRBV10-1|few|TRBD2|TRBJ2-1
TGCGCCAGCAGTGATAGGGGACTAGCGTCTGGCAATGAGCAGTTCTTC
CASSDRGLASGNEQFF
>TRBV9|-|-|TRBJ1-4
TGTGCCAGCAGCACCCGTGGGGGTTTTGATGAAAAACTGTTTTTT
CASSTRGGFDEKLFF
>TRBV28|few|-|TRBJ2-7
TGTGCCTGCAGCCTCGGCCCCAACGAGCAGTACTTC
CACSLGPNEQYF
>TRBV5-1|many|-|TRBJ1-1
TGCGCCAGCAGCCGATTCCCCCTCGAGAACACTGAAGCTTTCTTT
CASSRFPLENTEAFF
>TRBV27|many|TRBD1|TRBJ2-4
TGTGCCAGCAGTCCTCCGGGACAGGGAAACATTCAGTACTTC
CASSPPGQGNIQYF
>TRBV28|many|-|TRBJ2-7
TGTGCCAGCAGTACGTCCGGGGAGGGGGTGGTGGAGCAGTACTTC
CASSTSGEGVVEQYF
>TRBV13|many|TRBD2|TRBJ2-7
TGTGCCAGCAGCCAAGCGGGAGGAGTCTACGAGCAGTACTTC
CASSQAGGVYEQYF
>TRBV4-1|once|TRBD1|TRBJ2-6
TGCGCCAGCAGCCACGGACCAGGGGGCATCACTGGGGCCAACGTCCTGACTTTC
CASSHGPGGITGANVLTF
>TRBV5-1|-|-|TRBJ2-7
TGCGCCAGCAGCTTCGGTACAGGGCTAATCGACGAGCAGTACTTC
CASSFGTGLIDEQYF
>TRBV28|few|-|TRBJ2-3
TGTGCCACCGCGACCCCCGGGAGCACAGATACGCAGTATTTT
CATATPGSTDTQYF
>TRBV2|many|TRBD1|TRBJ1-5
TGTGCCAGCAAGGGGGGACAGGGTAAGGTGTTTCGCAATCAGCCCCAGCATTTT
CASKGGQGKVFRNQPQHF
>TRBV6-1|-|-|TRBJ2-7
TGTGCCAGCTCGAAAAGGAGCCTCCTCTACGAGCAGTACTTC
CASSKRSLLYEQYF
>TRBV29-1|-|TRBD1|TRBJ1-1
TGCAGCGTTGATAACACAGGGGGCCACTCCGAAGCTTTCTTT
CSVDNTGGHSEAFF
>TRBV6-1|-|TRBD1|TRBJ1-2
TGTGCCAGCAGCTACGGGGACAGGGAAGGCTACACCTTC
CASSYGDREGYTF
>TRBV27|few|TRBD1|TRBJ1-5
TGTGCCAGCAGTTTACGACAGGGGGACAATCAGCCCCAGCATTTT
CASSLRQGDNQPQHF
>TRBV10-3|-|TRBD2|TRBJ2-7
TGTGCCATCAGTGACGGGACTAGCGGGATCGGAGAGCAGTACTTC
CAISDGTSGIGEQYF
>TRBV11-1|many|TRBD2|TRBJ2-5
TGTGCCAGCAGCACGGGACTAGCGGGCCAAGAGACCCAGTACTTC
CASSTGLAGQETQYF
>TRBV9|-|-|TRBJ1-5
TGTGCCAGCAGCGTAGACGGTTATAGCAATCAGCCCCAGCATTTT
CASSVDGYSNQPQHF
>TRBV28|many|TRBD2|TRBJ2-2
TGTGCCAGCAGCCCGGGGCAACTAGCGGGAGTGGCCGGGGAGCTGTTTTTT
CASSPGQLAGVAGELFF
>TRBV28|many|-|TRBJ1-4
TGTGCCAGCAGTTTAACGGGTGCAACTAATGAAAAACTGTTTTTT
CASSLTGATNEKLFF
>TRBV28|many|TRBD1|TRBJ2-4
TGTGCCAGCAGACCGCCCTTGGGACAGGGGCCCGGGGAAAACATTCAGTACTTC
CASRPPLGQGPGENIQYF
>TRBV28|many|-|TRBJ1-1
TGTGCCAGCAGTTACCAACAAGAAGCTTTCTTT
CASSYQQEAFF
>TRBV10-3|few|TRBD1|TRBJ1-3
TGTGCCATCAGTGATGGACAGGGATCATGGATAGCTGGAAACACCATATATTTT
CAISDGQGSWIAGNTIYF
>TRBV3-1|many|TRBD1|TRBJ1-4
TGTGCCAGCAGCCACCTTCAGGGACAGGAAAAGTTTTTT
CASSHLQGQEKFF
>TRBV12-3/TRBV12-4|many|-|TRBJ2-5
TGTGCCAGCAGTTTAGGGGGCCAGGCCTTTTACTTC
CASSLGGQAFYF
>TRBV4-1|few|TRBD1|TRBJ2-7
TGCGCCAGCAAAGAGCAGGACAGGGAGGTGTACGAGCAGTACTTC
CASKEQDREVYEQYF
>TRBV2|many|TRBD2|TRBJ2-7
TGTGCCAGCAGTGACAGCGGGGCCCTCTACGAGCAGTACTTC
CASSDSGALYEQYF
>TRBV7-2|many|-|TRBJ2-2
TGTGCCAGCAGCTTAGGCTATCCGCGGGCCGGGGAGCTGTTTTTT
CASSLGYPRAGELFF
>TRBV28|many|-|TRBJ2-7
TGTGCCAGCAGTGGGCCCGGGATCCTATACGAGCAGTACTTC
CASSGPGILYEQYF
>TRBV13|many|-|TRBJ2-4
TGTGCCAGCAGCTCTGCCGGGACGGCAAAAAACATTCAGTACTTC
CASSSAGTAKNIQYF
>TRBV6-1|-|TRBD1|TRBJ2-7
TGTGCCAGCAGTCCCCGGACAGGGGTCTCCTACGAGCAGTACTTC
CASSPRTGVSYEQYF
>TRBV28|-|TRBD1|TRBJ1-1
TGTGCCAGCAGCGGAATCGGGACAGGGGGCCTAGTAAAAGCTTTCTTT
CASSGIGTGGLVKAFF
>TRBV9|-|TRBD1|TRBJ1-1
TGTGCCAGCAGCTTCCGGGACAGGGAAGGAAGAGCTTTCTTT
CASSFRDREGRAFF